Listed here is a single T cell receptor beta chain. Its antigen is not identified. The sample belongs to a study of monozygotic twins with inflammatory bowel disease. Study-level results: Researchers report that IBD patients shared fewer clonotypes with others than healthy twins, especially amid disease activity.

The CDR3 has 15 residues. The germline gives CDR1 DFQATT, CDR2 SNEGSKA (reference sequence). TCR libraries were prepared from 3,000 to 4,500 ng total RNA each. Generation of cDNA took place in eight separate reactions per sample. The template switching step added UMIs that contained a 6-nucleotide sample barcode. TCRdb reprocessed the 5' RACE reads and reports one entry per CDR3 protein, with no DNA. The table for this sample gives around 140,000 distinct CDR3 sequences. The genes are TRBV20-1 and TRBJ2-3; lacking DNA, the TRBD2 call made by TCRdb goes unchecked. This sequence originates from a human donor with ulcerative colitis or Crohn's disease, or a healthy co-twin of an affected twin (not recorded which). The specimen was blood. CDR3 sequence: CSARARGAGTDTQYF.